This is a list of T cell receptor beta chains from one sample in a study of CD8 T cells in Susac syndrome. TCRdb reprocessed the immunoSEQ multiplex PCR reads with MiXCR, giving one entry per CDR3 protein. The table records about 140,000 distinct CDR3 sequences, roughly 95% of them present only once. Sequencing was done on a sample of CD4+ T cells from PBMCs. The receptors here all came from a human donor with multiple sclerosis. CDR3s include the opening cysteine and the closing phenylalanine or tryptophan. The D gene is left open where the match is weak. Some rows have no size entry. The others give once, few or many, or a class for an expanded clone.

d_call j_call cdr3_length clone_size v_call cdr3_aa cdr3_nt
TRBD2 TRBJ2-3 15 once TRBV20-1 CSARPLSGRADTQYF TGCAGTGCTAGACCCTTAAGCGGGAGGGCTGATACGCAGTATTTT
TRBD1 TRBJ1-2 15 . TRBV7-8 CASSLGRGPTGGYTF TGTGCCAGCAGCTTAGGAAGGGGGCCCACGGGGGGCTACACCTTC
. TRBJ2-1 14 . TRBV11-2 CASSQTGGGNEQFF TGTGCCAGCAGTCAAACAGGAGGGGGCAATGAGCAGTTCTTC
. TRBJ2-5 13 . TRBV5-4 CASSLGRKETQYF TGTGCCAGCAGCTTAGGTCGGAAAGAGACCCAGTACTTC
. TRBJ2-5 15 . TRBV7-3 CASSPGGGSQETQYF TGTGCCAGCAGCCCTGGTGGGGGGTCCCAAGAGACCCAGTACTTC
TRBD1 TRBJ1-6 15 . TRBV4-3 CASSQEDRGRSPLHF TGCGCCAGCAGCCAAGAAGACAGGGGGCGATCACCCCTCCACTTT
TRBD1 TRBJ1-2 15 . TRBV12-3/TRBV12-4 CASSLIGQGRHGYTF TGTGCCAGCAGTTTAATCGGACAGGGACGGCATGGCTACACCTTC
. TRBJ1-3 14 . TRBV7-2 CASSLGTQGYTIYF TGTGCCAGCAGCTTAGGGACCCAAGGGTACACCATATATTTT
. TRBJ1-6 14 . TRBV30 CAWSSRGRDSPLHF TGTGCCTGGAGTTCCCGGGGCCGAGATTCACCCCTCCACTTT
TRBD1 TRBJ1-1 10 . TRBV29-1 CSVDGQGAFF TGCAGCGTTGATGGACAGGGAGCTTTCTTT
. TRBJ1-1 13 . TRBV30 CAWSVRTEQEAFF TGTGCCTGGAGTGTACGTACAGAACAAGAAGCTTTCTTT
TRBD1 TRBJ1-1 17 . TRBV20-1 CSARFPGTGGANTEAFF TGCAGTGCTAGATTTCCCGGGACAGGGGGCGCGAACACTGAAGCTTTCTTT
TRBD2 TRBJ2-3 16 . TRBV7-2 CASSFSASGGTDTQYF TGTGCCAGCAGCTTTTCCGCTAGCGGGGGGACAGATACGCAGTATTTT
TRBD1 TRBJ2-1 14 . TRBV29-1 CSVRQGASYNEQFF TGCAGCGTGAGACAGGGGGCCTCCTACAATGAGCAGTTCTTC
TRBD1 TRBJ1-2 14 . TRBV20-1 CSATRTGGFGGYTF TGCAGTGCTACAAGGACAGGGGGCTTCGGCGGCTACACCTTC
. TRBJ2-5 14 . TRBV19 CASSISAGGKTQYF TGTGCCAGTAGTATATCGGCAGGGGGGAAGACCCAGTACTTC
. TRBJ1-1 15 . TRBV14 CASSRGAGALAEAFF TGTGCCAGCAGCCGCGGGGCAGGGGCCCTCGCTGAAGCTTTCTTT
. TRBJ1-4 16 . TRBV6-2/TRBV6-3 CASSYFGGGRNEKLFF TGTGCCAGCAGTTACTTCGGCGGAGGGAGAAATGAAAAACTGTTTTTT
TRBD1 TRBJ1-1 13 . TRBV6-2/TRBV6-3 CASSTTGGTEAFF TGTGCCAGCAGTACGACAGGGGGCACTGAAGCTTTCTTT
TRBD2 TRBJ2-5 16 . TRBV5-1 CASSPPGTSGRKTQYF TGCGCCAGCAGCCCGCCAGGGACTAGCGGGAGGAAGACCCAGTACTTC
. TRBJ2-3 15 . TRBV29-1 CSVADQGIGTDTQYF TGCAGCGTTGCGGATCAGGGGATTGGCACAGATACGCAGTATTTT
. TRBJ2-7 12 . TRBV20-1 CSAREGPYEQYF TGCAGTGCTAGAGAAGGCCCCTACGAGCAGTACTTC
. TRBJ2-7 13 . TRBV29-1 CSVDAGPPAEQYF TGCAGCGTTGATGCAGGCCCACCAGCCGAGCAGTACTTC
. TRBJ2-5 13 . TRBV29-1 CSVEVLVGETQYF TGCAGCGTTGAAGTTTTGGTGGGGGAGACCCAGTACTTC
TRBD1 TRBJ2-4 14 . TRBV5-1 CASSSGQGENIQYF TGCGCCAGCAGCTCCGGACAGGGTGAGAACATTCAGTACTTC
TRBD2 TRBJ2-1 15 . TRBV7-2 CASSLALGAGGEQFF TGTGCCAGCAGCTTAGCGCTCGGGGCGGGAGGCGAGCAGTTCTTC
. TRBJ1-3 15 . TRBV14 CASSPLEARGNTIYF TGTGCCAGCAGCCCGCTTGAAGCCCGTGGAAACACCATATATTTT
. TRBJ1-4 16 once TRBV28 CASSLRGAVRNEKLFF TGTGCCAGCAGTCTCCGAGGGGCGGTGCGAAATGAAAAACTGTTTTTT
TRBD2 TRBJ2-7 16 . TRBV20-1 CSARAAPGLAGDEQYF TGCAGTGCTAGAGCCGCGCCGGGACTAGCGGGAGACGAGCAGTACTTC
TRBD1 TRBJ2-7 16 . TRBV5-1 CASSPTTGAQTYEQYF TGCGCCAGCAGCCCCACAACAGGGGCGCAAACCTACGAGCAGTACTTC
TRBD1 TRBJ2-7 14 . TRBV6-2/TRBV6-3 CASRTSGGGHEQYF TGTGCCAGCAGGACCTCAGGGGGTGGACACGAGCAGTACTTC
TRBD1 TRBJ2-1 14 . TRBV28 CASMGTGGRNEQFF TGTGCCAGCATGGGGACAGGGGGGCGCAATGAGCAGTTCTTC
TRBD1 TRBJ1-5 15 . TRBV20-1 CSAADREYSNQPQHF TGCAGTGCGGCCGACAGGGAATATAGCAATCAGCCCCAGCATTTT
. TRBJ2-7 14 . TRBV12-3/TRBV12-4 CASSPLPNPYEQYF TGTGCCAGCAGTCCCTTACCAAACCCCTACGAGCAGTACTTC
TRBD1 TRBJ2-3 16 . TRBV18 CASSPLGTGVIDTQYF TGTGCCAGCTCACCACTTGGGACAGGGGTCATAGATACGCAGTATTTT
TRBD1 TRBJ2-5 14 . TRBV29-1 CSVAPGTGQETQYF TGCAGCGTTGCGCCCGGGACAGGACAAGAGACCCAGTACTTC
. TRBJ1-1 14 . TRBV5-1 CASSLGVGGTEAFF TGCGCCAGCAGCTTGGGGGTCGGGGGCACTGAAGCTTTCTTT
. TRBJ2-5 12 . TRBV30 CAWSASQETQYF TGTGCCTGGAGTGCAAGCCAAGAGACCCAGTACTTC
. TRBJ1-1 14 . TRBV5-6 CASSFRTENTEAFF TGTGCCAGCAGTTTCCGGACTGAGAACACTGAAGCTTTCTTT
TRBD1 TRBJ2-7 16 . TRBV5-1 CASSPTPGQGGHEQYF TGCGCCAGCAGCCCTACCCCGGGACAGGGAGGGCACGAGCAGTACTTC
. TRBJ2-2 13 . TRBV29-1 CSVAQKPTGELFF TGCAGCGTTGCACAAAAGCCAACCGGGGAGCTGTTTTTT
. TRBJ2-1 13 . TRBV7-8 CASSPQGYNEQFF TGTGCCAGCTCACCCCAAGGCTACAATGAGCAGTTCTTC
TRBD2 TRBJ2-1 16 . TRBV2 CASSEARAGGLNEQFF TGTGCCAGCAGTGAAGCACGGGCGGGGGGACTCAATGAGCAGTTCTTC
TRBD1 TRBJ2-7 14 . TRBV6-2/TRBV6-3 CASRNDRVGVEQYF TGTGCCAGCAGAAACGACAGGGTCGGGGTCGAGCAGTACTTC
. TRBJ2-7 13 . TRBV20-1 CSAPGPGLDEQYF TGCAGTGCCCCAGGACCAGGGCTTGACGAGCAGTACTTC
TRBD1 TRBJ1-5 14 . TRBV20-1 CSAGAGGAWQPQHF TGCAGTGCTGGCGCAGGGGGCGCTTGGCAGCCCCAGCATTTT
. TRBJ2-1 13 once TRBV30 CAWSAQRGNEQFF TGTGCCTGGAGTGCACAAAGGGGCAATGAGCAGTTCTTC
TRBD2 TRBJ2-3 14 . TRBV28 CASSRLAGAGTQYF TGTGCCAGCAGTAGACTAGCGGGAGCGGGTACGCAGTATTTT
. TRBJ2-5 13 . TRBV5-4 CASSLAGLETQYF TGTGCCAGCAGCTTGGCAGGACTGGAGACCCAGTACTTC
. TRBJ1-1 12 . TRBV29-1 CSVEEAGPEAFF TGCAGCGTTGAAGAAGCAGGGCCTGAAGCTTTCTTT
TRBD1 TRBJ2-5 15 once TRBV9 CASSGDSRQRETQYF TGTGCCAGCAGCGGGGACAGCCGCCAGCGGGAGACCCAGTACTTC
TRBD2 TRBJ2-5 14 . TRBV6-2/TRBV6-3 CASKGAGGLETQYF TGTGCCAGCAAGGGAGCGGGGGGGTTGGAGACCCAGTACTTC
. TRBJ2-6 13 . TRBV20-1 CSARRSGANVLTF TGCAGTGCCCGAAGATCTGGGGCCAACGTCCTGACTTTC
. TRBJ2-5 13 . TRBV5-1 CASSLTDMGTQYF TGCGCCAGCAGCTTGACAGACATGGGGACCCAGTACTTC
. TRBJ2-7 14 . TRBV9 CASSVMGTSYEQYF TGTGCCAGCAGCGTTATGGGGACTTCCTACGAGCAGTACTTC
. TRBJ2-1 16 . TRBV9 CASSPTLGGRVGEQFF TGTGCCAGCAGCCCAACCTTGGGGGGGCGGGTTGGTGAGCAGTTCTTC
TRBD1 TRBJ2-1 16 once TRBV18 CASSLPRTGTYNEQFF TGTGCCAGCTCACTTCCTAGGACAGGTACCTACAATGAGCAGTTCTTC